These T cell receptor beta chains were read from a single sample in a study of OX40 agonist ivuxolimab in advanced cancers. Here immunoSEQ multiplex PCR was the method, and the copy in TCRdb shows in-frame clones only, minus some. The sample contains some 44,000 clones, 82% of which appear only once. This specimen consisted of CD4+ or CD8+ T cells sorted from blood, obtained in a trial of the OX40 agonist ivuxolimab. These receptors were obtained from an adult with an advanced solid tumor such as melanoma, head and neck, liver or kidney cancer. CDR3s include the opening cysteine and the closing phenylalanine or tryptophan. Fields, in order: clone size, D gene, J gene, V gene, CDR3 DNA, CDR3 protein. A D gene is named only where the DNA matches it firmly. Size is omitted from some rows. Given values are once, few, many or a class for expanded clones.

NA	NA	TRBJ1-1	TRBV6-6	TGTGCCAGCAGTTACTCGATCGGTACTGAAGCTTTCTTT	CASSYSIGTEAFF
few	TRBD2	TRBJ2-3	TRBV4-1	TGCGCCAGCAGTTCCGTAGCGGGGGGGGCAGATACGCAGTATTTT	CASSSVAGGADTQYF
NA	NA	TRBJ2-7	TRBV27	TGTGCCAGCAAGGACTCCTACGAGCAGTACTTC	CASKDSYEQYF
medium-sized	NA	TRBJ1-1	TRBV27	TGTGCCAGCAGCTTCCAGGGCACTGAAGCTTTCTTT	CASSFQGTEAFF
NA	NA	TRBJ1-2	TRBV14	TGTGCCAGCAGCCAAGGGACAGCAAGTAATGGCTACACCTTC	CASSQGTASNGYTF
once	NA	TRBJ2-1	TRBV7-2	TGTGCCAGCAGCTTAGACCTACTAACCCCGTATGGTGAGCAGTTCTTC	CASSLDLLTPYGEQFF
NA	NA	TRBJ1-3	TRBV7-9	TGTGCCAGCAGCTCGCTGACATACTCTGGAAACACCATATATTTT	CASSSLTYSGNTIYF
NA	NA	TRBJ1-3	TRBV27	TGTGCCAGCAGTACGGAAAACGGAAACACCATATATTTT	CASSTENGNTIYF
NA	NA	TRBJ1-1	TRBV5-1	TGCGCCAGCAGCCTCAGGGGAATGAACACTGAAGCTTTCTTT	CASSLRGMNTEAFF
NA	NA	TRBJ1-5	TRBV6-5	TGTGCCAGCAGACTCGACACCACCAATCAGCCCCAGCATTTT	CASRLDTTNQPQHF
NA	TRBD1	TRBJ2-3	TRBV6-1	TGTGCCAGCAGTGAAGAGGGACAGGGAAGGAATACGCAGTATTTT	CASSEEGQGRNTQYF
few	NA	TRBJ2-7	TRBV4-3	TGCGCCAGCAGCCAGGTAGGGACTCCGGTCTACGAGCAGTACTTC	CASSQVGTPVYEQYF
NA	NA	TRBJ1-4	TRBV30	TGTGCCTGGAGTAGGGGAAGGTTCGCCGAAAAACTGTTTTTT	CAWSRGRFAEKLFF
NA	TRBD1	TRBJ1-1	TRBV7-2	TGTGCCAGCAGCTTAGGTGGGACAGGGTATATGTACGCTTTCTTT	CASSLGGTGYMYAFF
NA	NA	TRBJ2-3	TRBV9	TGTGCCAGCAGCGTAGCAGATACGCAGTATTTT	CASSVADTQYF
NA	NA	TRBJ2-2	TRBV7-9	TGTGCCAGCAGCTTAGCGTGGGTAGCGGACCGCCCCGGGGAGCTGTTTTTT	CASSLAWVADRPGELFF
once	NA	TRBJ2-3	TRBV19	TGTGCCAGTAGTATGAGACTAGTGGACACAGATACGCAGTATTTT	CASSMRLVDTDTQYF
NA	NA	TRBJ1-4	TRBV6-1	TGTGCCAGCAGGGGAAATGAAAAACTGTTTTTT	CASRGNEKLFF
once	NA	TRBJ2-1	TRBV2	TGTGCCAGCATATCGGACGCCGCCGGGGAGCAGTTCTTC	CASISDAAGEQFF
NA	TRBD1	TRBJ2-3	TRBV5-1	TGCGCCAGCAGCTTGGATTACAGGGGTTCTAGCACAGATACGCAGTATTTT	CASSLDYRGSSTDTQYF
medium-sized	TRBD2	TRBJ2-7	TRBV4-1	TGCGCCAGCAGCCTAACGACTAGCGGATCCTACGAGCAGTACTTC	CASSLTTSGSYEQYF
once	NA	TRBJ2-1	TRBV2	TGTGCCAGCAGTGGGGGCGACATAAGCTCCTACAATGAGCAGTTCTTC	CASSGGDISSYNEQFF
NA	TRBD1	TRBJ1-1	TRBV6-6	TGTGCCAGCAGTACAGGGGGCCGGAGCGACACTGAAGCTTTCTTT	CASSTGGRSDTEAFF
NA	TRBD1	TRBJ1-4	TRBV15	TGTGCCACCAGCAGCGAGACGGGACAGGGTGGTGAAAAACTGTTTTTT	CATSSETGQGGEKLFF
NA	TRBD1	TRBJ1-5	TRBV9	TGTGCCAGCAGCGCCGGACAGGAGGACAATCAGCCCCAGCATTTT	CASSAGQEDNQPQHF
NA	NA	TRBJ1-1	TRBV9	TGTGCCAGCAGCGTAGACGTGGCTCCGAACACTGAAGCTTTCTTT	CASSVDVAPNTEAFF
NA	TRBD2	TRBJ2-1	TRBV10-3	TGTGCCAGCGGGACTAGCGGGGGGGTAGGTGAGCAGTTCTTC	CASGTSGGVGEQFF